This entry is about one T cell receptor (beta chain). Per germline, CDR1 MNHEY and CDR2 SMNVEV (reference sequence). CDR3 length: 14 amino acids. Trimming pared 7 bases from V and 5 bases from J, leaving 12 bases between. These data belong to a study of OX40 agonist ivuxolimab in advanced cancers. Sequencing was performed with immunoSEQ multiplex PCR; in TCRdb, only in-frame clones are kept and a portion is missing. This sample yields more than 15,000 clones, of which roughly 86% are seen a single time; approximately 0.7% belongs to the top ten. The material was CD4+ or CD8+ T cells sorted from blood, obtained in a trial of the OX40 agonist ivuxolimab. This clonotype originated in an adult with an advanced solid tumor such as melanoma, head and neck, liver or kidney cancer. J is TRBJ1-6 and V is TRBV27; D not certain. CDR3 sequence (DNA): TGTGCCAGCATGAAAGGTTCACATAATTCACCCCTCCACTTT. It translates to CASMKGSHNSPLHF.